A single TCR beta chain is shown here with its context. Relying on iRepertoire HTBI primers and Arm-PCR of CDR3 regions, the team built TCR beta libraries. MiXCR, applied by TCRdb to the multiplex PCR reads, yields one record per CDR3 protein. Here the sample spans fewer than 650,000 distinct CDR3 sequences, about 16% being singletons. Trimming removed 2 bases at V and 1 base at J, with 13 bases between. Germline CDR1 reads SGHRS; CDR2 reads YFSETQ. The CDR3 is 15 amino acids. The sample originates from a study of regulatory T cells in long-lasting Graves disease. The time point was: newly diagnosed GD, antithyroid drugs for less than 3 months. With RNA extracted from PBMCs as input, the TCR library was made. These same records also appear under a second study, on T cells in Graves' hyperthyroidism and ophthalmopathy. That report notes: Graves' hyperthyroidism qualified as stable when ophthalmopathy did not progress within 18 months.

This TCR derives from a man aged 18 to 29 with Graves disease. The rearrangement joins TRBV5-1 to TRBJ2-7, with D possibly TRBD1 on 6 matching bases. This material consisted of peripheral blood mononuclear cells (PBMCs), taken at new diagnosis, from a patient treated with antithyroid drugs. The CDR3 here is CASSFSTGFSYEQYF. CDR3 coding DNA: TGCGCCAGCAGCTTCTCCACAGGGTTTTCCTACGAGCAGTACTTC.